This record looks at one T cell receptor (beta chain) sequence and its context. This sample was taken from a study of cytomegalovirus exposure and HLA in healthy donors. CDR1 and CDR2 (germline): SNHLY, FYNNEI. The CDR3 is made up of 14 amino acids. Trimming pared 7 bases from V and 6 bases from J, leaving 16 bases between. Assay used: immunoSEQ multiplex PCR; TCRdb lists only in-frame clones, some missing. Among around 130,000 clones listed, roughly 84% were seen once. The origin of this receptor is a woman aged 30 to 39 in good health and CMV-seronegative. The chain links TRBV2 to TRBJ1-5, with D maybe TRBD1 (5 bases). Sequencing was done on a sample of PBMCs. CDR3 sequence: CASTLVGHRQPQHF. The CDR3 DNA reads as TGTGCCAGCACCCTCGTAGGACATCGTCAGCCCCAGCATTTT.